The 12 T cell receptor beta chains presented below share a single source sample, sequenced in a study of graft-versus-host responses after intestinal transplantation. Some clones are missing from TCRdb's copy, which holds only in-frame ones; the method was immunoSEQ multiplex PCR. The sample gives about 98,000 clones, about 82% of which show up once; roughly 1.4% is in the top ten. The sequences come from PBMCs, collected 255 days after intestinal transplant. The receptors were gathered from a human patient who received an intestinal transplant, so some T cells may come from the graft donor.

The V and J genes are TRBV5-1 and TRBJ2-3; the D gene could be TRBD1 or TRBD2 (5 bases each). Trimming pared 0 bases from V and 4 bases from J, leaving 9 bases between. CDR1 and CDR2 from the germline V gene are SGHRS and YFSETQ. The CDR3 loop spans 14 amino acids. The CDR3 loop reads CASSLVGAADTQYF. DNA of the CDR3: TGCGCCAGCAGCTTGGTCGGGGCGGCAGATACGCAGTATTTT.

The chain uses TRBV11-2 and TRBJ1-5; the D gene is possibly TRBD1 (5 bases). Trimming pared 0 bases from V and 4 bases from J, leaving 10 bases between. The CDR3 totals 15 residues. Germline V lookup: CDR1 SGHAT, CDR2 FQNNGV. CDR3 nucleotides: TGTGCCAGCAGCTTAGATCTCTACAGGAATCAGCCCCAGCATTTT. Its protein product is CASSLDLYRNQPQHF.

The chain recombines TRBV19 with TRBJ2-7; the D is unclear. The CDR3 runs 14 residues. The V end was cut by 7 bases, the J end by 4 bases, with 17 bases between. Germline lookup yields CDR1 LNHDA and CDR2 SQIVND (reference sequence). DNA for the CDR3: TGTGCCAGTAAACCCCGATCCAACTCTTACGAGCAGTACTTC. Its protein is CASKPRSNSYEQYF.

The chain recombines TRBV4-1 with TRBJ2-5, with 8 bases that match TRBD1. This CDR3 region has 16 residues. Germline trimming cut 4 bases from V and 9 bases from J; bases unmatched to any gene: 16. Germline loops: CDR1 MGHRA, CDR2 YSYEKL. The CDR3 DNA sequence: TGCGCCAGCAGCCCCACCCCGGGCAGGGGGCTTGGGGCCCAGTACTTC. This codes for CASSPTPGRGLGAQYF.

The V gene is TRBV19, the J gene TRBJ1-2, with unresolved D. Trimming shortened V by 3 bases and J by 4 bases, and 6 bases separated the two germline ends. The CDR3 is 12 residues long. Germline loops: CDR1 LNHDA, CDR2 SQIVND (reference sequence). CDR3 coding DNA: TGTGCCAGTAGTATGGCCTCCTATGGCTACACCTTC. This sequence encodes CASSMASYGYTF.

This rearrangement joins TRBV19 to TRBJ2-1; TRBD2 aligns across 7 bases. In germline, CDR1 is LNHDA, CDR2 SQIVND (reference sequence). V dropped 2 bases and J dropped 7; count of bases not matched to a gene: 14. The CDR3 consists of 17 residues. CDR3 amino acids: CASSIRGGRESLNEQFF. CDR3 DNA: TGTGCCAGTAGTATAAGGGGCGGGCGGGAGTCTCTTAATGAGCAGTTCTTC. Together with reference TRBV19 and TRBJ2-1, the CDR3 gives the full variable domain: DGGITQSPKYLFRKEGQNVTLSCEQNLNHDAMYWYRQDPGQGLRLIYYSQIVNDFQKGDIAEGYSVSREKKESFPLTVTSAQKNPTAFYLCASSIRGGRESLNEQFFGPGTRLTVL.

The chain is built from TRBV18 and TRBJ2-1; D is perhaps TRBD1 (6 bases). The CDR3 runs 16 residues. Per germline, CDR1 KGHSH and CDR2 LQKENI. The V gene lost 2 bases and the J gene lost 6 bases, with 17 bases spanning the gap. CDR3 nucleotides: TGTGCCAGCTCACCAGGAGTCCAGGGGATAATCAATGAGCAGTTCTTC. Translating it yields CASSPGVQGIINEQFF.

This chain connects TRBV5-1 to TRBJ2-1; D uncertain. The V gene lost 2 bases and the J gene lost 4 bases, with 7 bases spanning the gap. This CDR3 spans 13 amino acids. The germline V gene has CDR1 SGHRS and CDR2 YFSETQ. The CDR3 DNA reads TGCGCCAGCAGCTTACAGCGATACAATGAGCAGTTCTTC. Translated, it gives CASSLQRYNEQFF.

The chain combines TRBV5-1 with TRBJ2-7; 11 bases are a match to TRBD1. The CDR3 runs 17 residues. V shed 3 bases, J shed 7 bases, and the junction held 15 bases outside the gene matches. Per germline, CDR1 SGHRS and CDR2 YFSETQ. Here the CDR3 reads CASSYLPLGQGAGEQYF. CDR3 bases: TGCGCCAGCAGCTACCTACCTCTCGGACAGGGGGCAGGGGAGCAGTACTTC.

This clone has a single count. V is TRBV5-4 and J is TRBJ2-7, with 7 bases fitting TRBD2. Germline loops: CDR1 SGHNT, CDR2 YYREEE (reference sequence). Trimming at V came to 2 bases and at J to 2 bases, leaving 4 bases not matched to a gene. The CDR3 is made up of 14 amino acids. This CDR3 reads CASSFNGGTYEQYF. The CDR3 DNA sequence: TGTGCCAGCAGCTTTAACGGGGGGACCTACGAGCAGTACTTC.

V usage is TRBV19 and J usage is TRBJ1-5, with TRBD1 as a possible D gene (5 bases). The V and J ends lost 7 bases and 1 base respectively, with 8 bases between them. This CDR3 has 13 residues. Germline values: CDR1 LNHDA, CDR2 SQIVND (reference sequence). The CDR3 DNA reads TGTGCCAGTACCGGGGGAAGCAATCAGCCCCAGCATTTT. It yields the protein CASTGGSNQPQHF.

The rearrangement links TRBV5-6 to TRBJ2-3; D possibly corresponds to TRBD2 (6 bases). The CDR3 length is 14 residues. The V end was cut by 1 base, the J end by 3 bases, with 9 bases between. Germline CDR1 SGHDT, CDR2 YYEEEE. CDR3 DNA: TGTGCCAGCAGCTTGTTGGGGAGGACAGATACGCAGTATTTT. As protein: CASSLLGRTDTQYF.